Listed below are T cell receptor beta chains from one sample, sequenced in a study of T cell responses to AZD1222 COVID-19 vaccine. Profiling relied on immunoSEQ multiplex PCR, and the TCRdb table lists in-frame clones only, not all of them. Of approximately 160,000 clones listed, approximately 90% were seen once; the top ten hold approximately 1.5%. Material: peripheral blood, obtained on day 0 of AZD1222 vaccination. These receptors all stem from an adult in good health. The CDR3 runs from the conserved cysteine through the conserved F or W. The order of the fields is D gene, clone size, J gene, V gene, CDR3 protein, CDR3 DNA. A D gene is named only where the DNA matches it firmly. Clone sizes are given selectively: once, few, many, or a class where the clone is expanded.

d_gene: .
abundance: once
j_gene: TRBJ1-6
v_gene: TRBV4-1
CDR3aa: CASSQDPGGVSYNSPLHF
CDR3nt: TGCGCCAGCAGCCAAGATCCAGGTGGGGTCTCCTATAATTCACCCCTCCACTTT

d_gene: TRBD1
abundance: .
j_gene: TRBJ1-4
v_gene: TRBV7-2
CDR3aa: CASSLGQGAFEKLFF
CDR3nt: TGTGCCAGCAGCTTAGGGCAGGGGGCGTTTGAAAAACTGTTTTTT

d_gene: .
abundance: .
j_gene: TRBJ2-2
v_gene: TRBV11-2
CDR3aa: CASSFWGQTGELFF
CDR3nt: TGTGCCAGCAGCTTTTGGGGGCAGACCGGGGAGCTGTTTTTT

d_gene: TRBD1
abundance: .
j_gene: TRBJ1-5
v_gene: TRBV6-5
CDR3aa: CASSLQGGNQPQHF
CDR3nt: TGTGCCAGCAGCCTCCAGGGGGGGAATCAGCCCCAGCATTTT

d_gene: TRBD1
abundance: .
j_gene: TRBJ1-6
v_gene: TRBV9
CDR3aa: CASSARQGDSPLHF
CDR3nt: TGTGCCAGCAGCGCCCGACAGGGGGATTCACCCCTCCACTTT

d_gene: TRBD1
abundance: .
j_gene: TRBJ1-6
v_gene: TRBV7-9
CDR3aa: CASTKGQAASYNSPLHF
CDR3nt: TGTGCCAGCACCAAGGGACAGGCTGCATCCTATAATTCACCCCTCCACTTT

d_gene: .
abundance: .
j_gene: TRBJ1-5
v_gene: TRBV2
CDR3aa: CASSEEGGRQPQHF
CDR3nt: TGTGCCAGCAGTGAAGAAGGGGGGAGGCAGCCCCAGCATTTT

d_gene: .
abundance: .
j_gene: TRBJ1-2
v_gene: TRBV2
CDR3aa: CASTIRGVVSYGYTF
CDR3nt: TGTGCCAGCACTATTCGCGGGGTAGTCTCCTATGGCTACACCTTC

d_gene: .
abundance: .
j_gene: TRBJ2-7
v_gene: TRBV4-1
CDR3aa: CASSPEGSYEQYF
CDR3nt: TGCGCCAGCAGCCCCGAGGGAAGTTACGAGCAGTACTTC

d_gene: TRBD2
abundance: .
j_gene: TRBJ2-2
v_gene: TRBV5-8
CDR3aa: CASSQLAGFTGELFF
CDR3nt: TGTGCCAGCAGCCAACTAGCGGGGTTCACCGGGGAGCTGTTTTTT

d_gene: .
abundance: .
j_gene: TRBJ1-6
v_gene: TRBV2
CDR3aa: CASSYRQSYNSPLHF
CDR3nt: TGTGCCAGCAGTTATCGACAGAGCTATAATTCACCCCTCCACTTT

d_gene: .
abundance: .
j_gene: TRBJ2-5
v_gene: TRBV6-5
CDR3aa: CASSYLETQYF
CDR3nt: TGTGCCAGCAGTTACCTCGAGACCCAGTACTTC

d_gene: TRBD2
abundance: .
j_gene: TRBJ2-2
v_gene: TRBV9
CDR3aa: CASSVALLSGGANTGELFF
CDR3nt: TGTGCCAGCAGCGTAGCTCTGCTTAGCGGGGGGGCGAACACCGGGGAGCTGTTTTTT

d_gene: .
abundance: .
j_gene: TRBJ1-2
v_gene: TRBV29-1
CDR3aa: CSVETVDGYTF
CDR3nt: TGCAGCGTTGAGACAGTGGATGGCTACACCTTC

d_gene: .
abundance: .
j_gene: TRBJ1-3
v_gene: TRBV4-2
CDR3aa: CASSPNLGNTIYF
CDR3nt: TGTGCCAGCAGCCCTAACCTAGGAAACACCATATATTTT

d_gene: TRBD2
abundance: .
j_gene: TRBJ2-1
v_gene: TRBV7-6
CDR3aa: CASSLSGASYNEQFF
CDR3nt: TGTGCCAGCAGCCTTAGCGGGGCCTCCTACAATGAGCAGTTCTTC

d_gene: .
abundance: .
j_gene: TRBJ2-2
v_gene: TRBV9
CDR3aa: CASTLRDTGELFF
CDR3nt: TGTGCCAGCACCCTACGGGACACCGGGGAGCTGTTTTTT

d_gene: .
abundance: .
j_gene: TRBJ1-2
v_gene: TRBV6-5
CDR3aa: CASSSPGYGYTF
CDR3nt: TGTGCCAGCAGCTCCCCCGGGTATGGCTACACCTTC

d_gene: TRBD1
abundance: .
j_gene: TRBJ2-2
v_gene: TRBV4-2
CDR3aa: CASSQDGDRGVGFTGELFF
CDR3nt: TGTGCCAGCAGCCAAGACGGGGACAGGGGGGTTGGGTTCACCGGGGAGCTGTTTTTT

d_gene: .
abundance: .
j_gene: TRBJ2-6
v_gene: TRBV3-1/TRBV3-2
CDR3aa: CASSPDPSGANVLTF
CDR3nt: TGTGCCAGCAGCCCGGACCCTTCTGGGGCCAACGTCCTGACTTTC

d_gene: .
abundance: .
j_gene: TRBJ1-5
v_gene: TRBV6-5
CDR3aa: CASTSDSNNQPQHF
CDR3nt: TGTGCCAGCACATCGGACAGCAACAATCAGCCCCAGCATTTT

d_gene: .
abundance: .
j_gene: TRBJ1-2
v_gene: TRBV24-1
CDR3aa: CATSVFSNYGYTF
CDR3nt: TGTGCCACCAGTGTTTTCAGTAACTATGGCTACACCTTC

d_gene: TRBD1
abundance: .
j_gene: TRBJ1-3
v_gene: TRBV19
CDR3aa: CASRTGAGNTIYF
CDR3nt: TGTGCCAGTCGGACAGGGGCGGGAAACACCATATATTTT

d_gene: TRBD1
abundance: .
j_gene: TRBJ1-4
v_gene: TRBV3-1/TRBV3-2
CDR3aa: CASSQRDRDEKLFF
CDR3nt: TGTGCCAGCAGCCAAAGGGACAGGGATGAAAAACTGTTTTTT

d_gene: .
abundance: .
j_gene: TRBJ2-7
v_gene: TRBV27
CDR3aa: CASSPDNRAPIYEQYF
CDR3nt: TGTGCCAGCAGTCCAGACAACAGGGCCCCTATCTACGAGCAGTACTTC

d_gene: .
abundance: .
j_gene: TRBJ2-3
v_gene: TRBV6-6
CDR3aa: CASRVRVTDTQYF
CDR3nt: TGTGCCAGCAGGGTCAGGGTCACAGATACGCAGTATTTT

d_gene: .
abundance: .
j_gene: TRBJ1-1
v_gene: TRBV6-5
CDR3aa: CASSYTRGRNTEAFF
CDR3nt: TGTGCCAGCAGTTATACTAGGGGAAGGAACACTGAAGCTTTCTTT

d_gene: .
abundance: .
j_gene: TRBJ2-7
v_gene: TRBV5-1
CDR3aa: CASSLVSGESYEQYF
CDR3nt: TGCGCCAGCAGCTTGGTATCAGGGGAGTCCTACGAGCAGTACTTC

d_gene: .
abundance: few
j_gene: TRBJ2-7
v_gene: TRBV6-1
CDR3aa: CASSEADSSYEQYF
CDR3nt: TGTGCCAGCAGTGAAGCAGACAGCTCCTACGAGCAGTACTTC

d_gene: TRBD2
abundance: .
j_gene: TRBJ2-5
v_gene: TRBV7-2
CDR3aa: CASSWIRGRGRSFQETQYF
CDR3nt: TGTGCCAGCAGTTGGATTCGAGGGCGGGGGAGATCGTTCCAAGAGACCCAGTACTTC

d_gene: .
abundance: .
j_gene: TRBJ1-1
v_gene: TRBV11-2
CDR3aa: CASSFIREAFF
CDR3nt: TGTGCCAGCAGCTTCATCAGGGAAGCTTTCTTT

d_gene: TRBD1
abundance: .
j_gene: TRBJ1-2
v_gene: TRBV12-3/TRBV12-4
CDR3aa: CASSPETGDGYTF
CDR3nt: TGTGCCAGCAGTCCCGAGACAGGGGATGGCTACACCTTC

d_gene: .
abundance: .
j_gene: TRBJ1-3
v_gene: TRBV9
CDR3aa: CASSVAISGNTIYF
CDR3nt: TGTGCCAGCAGCGTAGCTATCTCTGGAAACACCATATATTTT

d_gene: TRBD1
abundance: .
j_gene: TRBJ2-1
v_gene: TRBV5-1
CDR3aa: CASSTETGFKGRNEQFF
CDR3nt: TGCGCCAGCAGCACCGAGACAGGGTTTAAAGGCCGAAATGAGCAGTTCTTC

d_gene: .
abundance: .
j_gene: TRBJ2-7
v_gene: TRBV4-1
CDR3aa: CASSQSVSSPGNGYEQYF
CDR3nt: TGCGCCAGCAGCCAAAGCGTCTCTAGTCCGGGGAATGGCTACGAGCAGTACTTC

d_gene: TRBD1
abundance: .
j_gene: TRBJ1-5
v_gene: TRBV18
CDR3aa: CASSFDRAPQPQHF
CDR3nt: TGTGCCAGCTCGTTCGACAGGGCCCCTCAGCCCCAGCATTTT

d_gene: TRBD2
abundance: .
j_gene: TRBJ2-5
v_gene: TRBV7-3
CDR3aa: CASSRGSTSGVETQYF
CDR3nt: TGTGCCAGCAGCAGAGGGTCGACTAGCGGGGTTGAGACCCAGTACTTC

d_gene: .
abundance: .
j_gene: TRBJ1-2
v_gene: TRBV6-5
CDR3aa: CASTLRGTRGGYTF
CDR3nt: TGTGCCAGCACCCTACGGGGGACGCGAGGCGGCTACACCTTC

d_gene: .
abundance: .
j_gene: TRBJ1-1
v_gene: TRBV5-6
CDR3aa: CASSLGRLNTEAFF
CDR3nt: TGTGCCAGCAGCTTGGGCAGGTTGAACACTGAAGCTTTCTTT

d_gene: .
abundance: .
j_gene: TRBJ1-4
v_gene: TRBV28
CDR3aa: CASRLDSATNEKLFF
CDR3nt: TGTGCCAGCAGACTGGACAGTGCAACTAATGAAAAACTGTTTTTT

d_gene: .
abundance: .
j_gene: TRBJ2-3
v_gene: TRBV28
CDR3aa: CASSPKPDTQYF
CDR3nt: TGTGCCAGCAGTCCGAAGCCGGATACGCAGTATTTT